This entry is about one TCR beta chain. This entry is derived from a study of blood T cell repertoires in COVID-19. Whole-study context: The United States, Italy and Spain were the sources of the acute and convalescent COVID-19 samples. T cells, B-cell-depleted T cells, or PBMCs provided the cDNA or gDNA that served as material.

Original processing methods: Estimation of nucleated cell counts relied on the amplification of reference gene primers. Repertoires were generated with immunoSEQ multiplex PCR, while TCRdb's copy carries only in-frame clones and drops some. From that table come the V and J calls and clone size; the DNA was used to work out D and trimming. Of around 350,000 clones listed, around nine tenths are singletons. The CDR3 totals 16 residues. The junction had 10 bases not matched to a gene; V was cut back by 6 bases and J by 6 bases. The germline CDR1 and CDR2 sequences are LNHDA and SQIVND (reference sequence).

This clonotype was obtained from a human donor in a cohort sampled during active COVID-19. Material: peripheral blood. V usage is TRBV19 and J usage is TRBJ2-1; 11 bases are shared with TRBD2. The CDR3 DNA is TGTGCCAGTAGCAGGCCGGGACTAGCGGATCGCAATGAGCAGTTCTTC. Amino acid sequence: CASSRPGLADRNEQFF.